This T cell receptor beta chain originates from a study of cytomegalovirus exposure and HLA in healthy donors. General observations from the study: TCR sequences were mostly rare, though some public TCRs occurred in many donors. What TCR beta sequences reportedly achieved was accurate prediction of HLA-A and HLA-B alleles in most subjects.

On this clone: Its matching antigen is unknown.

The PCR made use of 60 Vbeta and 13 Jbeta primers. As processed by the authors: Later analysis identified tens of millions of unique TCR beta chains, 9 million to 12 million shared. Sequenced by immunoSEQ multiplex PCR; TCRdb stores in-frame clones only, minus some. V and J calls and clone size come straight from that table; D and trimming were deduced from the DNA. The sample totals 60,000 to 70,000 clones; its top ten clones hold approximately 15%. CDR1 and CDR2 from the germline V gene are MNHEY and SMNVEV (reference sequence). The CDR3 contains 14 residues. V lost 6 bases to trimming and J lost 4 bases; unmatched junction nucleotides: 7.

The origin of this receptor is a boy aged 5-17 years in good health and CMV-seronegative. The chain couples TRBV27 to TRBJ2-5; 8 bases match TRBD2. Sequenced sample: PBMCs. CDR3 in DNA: TGTGCCAGCAGCCCAACTCGGGGGGGAGAGACCCAGTACTTC. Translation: CASSPTRGGETQYF.